This TCR beta chain was retrieved from a study of shared clonotypes between healthy human individuals. Study-level information: CD4 naive and CD4 memory each took three plates per donor, while CD8 naive took two and CD8 memory one.

Sequencing used immunoSEQ multiplex PCR; TCRdb keeps in-frame clones, though not all of them. Here the sample spans approximately 1,000,000 clones, 75% to 80% being singletons. This clone was counted once. Its matching antigen is unknown. The CDR3 totals 12 residues. The germline V gene has CDR1 SGHVS and CDR2 FQNEAQ. General study points: The study found lower generation probabilities in non-shared clonotypes than in those shared by all four donors. Generally, naive subsets came out with larger estimated richness than memory subsets.

This sequence joins TRBV7-8 and TRBJ2-7; D perhaps matches TRBD2 (6 bases). The source is a man between 18 and 35 years old in good health. Some clones in this sample may be carry-over from other donors' samples. The source material was memory CD4+ T cells from PBMCs. Indicated subset: CD45RA-negative fraction. This CDR3 reads CASSLMEGQGSV. DNA for the CDR3: TGTGCCAGCAGCCTTATGGAGGGGCAGGGATCGGTC.